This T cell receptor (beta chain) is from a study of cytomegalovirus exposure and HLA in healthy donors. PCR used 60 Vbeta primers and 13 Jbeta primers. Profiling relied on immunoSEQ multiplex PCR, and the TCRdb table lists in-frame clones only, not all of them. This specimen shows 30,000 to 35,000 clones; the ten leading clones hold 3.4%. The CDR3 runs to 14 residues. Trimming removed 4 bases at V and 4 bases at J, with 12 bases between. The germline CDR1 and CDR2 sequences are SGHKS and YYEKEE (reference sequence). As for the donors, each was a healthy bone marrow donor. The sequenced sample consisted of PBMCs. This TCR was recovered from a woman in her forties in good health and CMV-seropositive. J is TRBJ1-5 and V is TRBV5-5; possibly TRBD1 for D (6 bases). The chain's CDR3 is CASSRTESNQPQHF. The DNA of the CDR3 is TGTGCCAGCAGCAGGACAGAAAGTAATCAGCCCCAGCATTTT.